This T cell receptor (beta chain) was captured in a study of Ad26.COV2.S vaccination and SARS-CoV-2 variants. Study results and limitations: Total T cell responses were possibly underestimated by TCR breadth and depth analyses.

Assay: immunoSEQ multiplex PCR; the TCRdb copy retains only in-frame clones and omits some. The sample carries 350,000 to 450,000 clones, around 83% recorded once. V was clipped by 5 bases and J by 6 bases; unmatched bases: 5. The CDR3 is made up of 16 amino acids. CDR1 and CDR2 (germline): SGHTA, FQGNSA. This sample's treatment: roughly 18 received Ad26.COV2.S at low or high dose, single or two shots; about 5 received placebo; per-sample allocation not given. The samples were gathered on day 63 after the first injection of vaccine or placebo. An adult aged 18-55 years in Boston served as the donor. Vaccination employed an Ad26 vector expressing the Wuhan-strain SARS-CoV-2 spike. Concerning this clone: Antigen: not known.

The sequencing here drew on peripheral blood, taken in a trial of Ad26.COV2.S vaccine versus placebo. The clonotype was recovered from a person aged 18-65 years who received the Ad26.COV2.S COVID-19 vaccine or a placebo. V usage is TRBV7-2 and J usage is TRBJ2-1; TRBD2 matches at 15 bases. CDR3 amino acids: CASSPRGLAGGNEQFF. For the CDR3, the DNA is TGTGCCAGCAGCCCGAGGGGACTAGCGGGGGGCAATGAGCAGTTCTTC.